This TCR beta chain was sequenced during a study of T cells in Graves' hyperthyroidism and ophthalmopathy (dated by TCRdb to about 2019). General notes on the study: Peripheral blood was sampled at the time of initial diagnosis, prior to any treatment. To identify distinguishing TCR V-J signatures, a discovery cohort of around 100 patients was used, comprising under 45 with Graves' ophthalmopathy and approximately 57 with stable Graves' hyperthyroidism. Prospective prediction of ophthalmopathy was tested in an independent validation cohort of fewer than 20 hyperthyroidism patients and roughly 16 patients who later progressed to ophthalmopathy. The 100 discovery patients were randomly split 7:3 into training and test sets. In addition, the study compared T-cell repertoires in thyroid tissue and in blood from 6 or 7 Graves' hyperthyroidism patients. After sampling, hyperthyroidism patients received methimazole starting at 30 mg daily, and ophthalmopathy patients received high-dose intravenous methylprednisolone. According to the paper, TCR Vbeta CDR3 sequencing was carried out on more than 120 peripheral blood samples, which came from fewer than 50 ophthalmopathy, 80 or so hyperthyroidism and about 17 progressor patients.

The germline V gene (reference sequence) yields DFQATT for CDR1 and SNEGSKA for CDR2. Taken from cysteine to phenylalanine, the CDR3 has 16 residues. The retained sequence is limited to the CDR3, 48 bases, with the frame set at the first base. Ends trimmed: V by 4 bases, J by 4 bases; bases unmatched to a gene: 11. In this sample, this clonotype turned up many times. Its antigen is still unknown. No quality values exist for individual bases; no much larger clone is one base distant. What the authors observed across the whole study: A 13 V-J signature model separated ophthalmopathy from stable hyperthyroidism, with over 85% sensitivity and 81.08% specificity in cross-validation and 80%/75% in testing. No statistical method was used to set the sample size in advance, and investigators knew the group allocation. In validation, the model predicted progression to ophthalmopathy with just under 71% sensitivity and 72% to 85% specificity, a median of 6.5 months before onset. Most expanded thyroid clonotypes (frequency above 0.001) were also detected in blood, suggesting blood repertoires may reflect thyroid immune responses.

A patient counted as having stable Graves' hyperthyroidism if no progression to ophthalmopathy occurred over 18 months of follow-up. The hyperthyroidism patients were between 18 and 65 years old and newly diagnosed, with a disease duration of less than 2 months. Exclusion was applied to patients with uncontrolled infections, other autoimmune diseases, pregnancy or lactation. Diagnoses were based on clinical symptoms, serum thyroxine and TRAb, thyroid ultrasound and orbital computed tomography. PBMCs were separated from under 12 ml of fresh peripheral blood using Ficoll-Paque density gradient centrifugation. Total RNA was extracted using Trizol reagent, and RNA quality was assessed on an Agilent 2100 Bioanalyzer. TCR beta CDR3 regions were amplified from RNA transcripts. A first-round RT-PCR of the TCR CDR3 used the HTBI primer set with the Qiagen OneStep RT-PCR kit. Libraries were constructed in a second round of multiplex PCR, after which size selection and purification were carried out. Libraries were sequenced paired-end with 100 bp reads on an Illumina HiSeq2000. As for the authors' bioinformatics: SOAPnuke was used to process the raw data, removing reads that contained adapters or uncalled bases, had a mean Phred below 15, or lacked an exact match to the constant primer or identifier. High-quality paired reads were merged using COPE v1.2.5, and each unique nucleotide sequence was defined as a clonotype. MiTCR v1.1 was used to align the clonotypes against IMGT TRBV, TRBD and TRBJ reference segments. The analysis was restricted to V-J combinations with a frequency above 0.0001, which together covered roughly 99% of the repertoires. A TCS score was defined as the ratio between F50 (clonal expansion) and ExV (chaos), using BLOSUM62-based TCRdist between CDR3 peptides within each V-J. Welch's t-statistics and random forest reduced 500 to 550 V-J features to around 14, which were used in a naive Bayes classifier (R e1071). The raw public reads went through TCRdb reprocessing: fastp at Q25, MiXCR clone calling, in-frame beta chains kept. All rows with the same CDR3 protein become a single entry with the most common DNA and genes. The V and J calls follow TCRdb's processing rather than the paper's. The sample yields fewer than 700,000 distinct CDR3 sequences; about a sixth were counted once. The ten largest clonotypes hold 3.5% to 4% of the sample.

This receptor was identified in a woman aged 30 to 39 with Graves' hyperthyroidism. The rearranged chain carries TRBV20-1 and TRBJ2-1, and 9 junctional nucleotides match TRBD2. Sequences were obtained from blood. The CDR3 region has the sequence CSATKLGGREYNEQFF. The DNA is as follows: TGCAGTGCTACAAAACTGGGCGGGAGGGAATACAATGAGCAGTTCTTC.